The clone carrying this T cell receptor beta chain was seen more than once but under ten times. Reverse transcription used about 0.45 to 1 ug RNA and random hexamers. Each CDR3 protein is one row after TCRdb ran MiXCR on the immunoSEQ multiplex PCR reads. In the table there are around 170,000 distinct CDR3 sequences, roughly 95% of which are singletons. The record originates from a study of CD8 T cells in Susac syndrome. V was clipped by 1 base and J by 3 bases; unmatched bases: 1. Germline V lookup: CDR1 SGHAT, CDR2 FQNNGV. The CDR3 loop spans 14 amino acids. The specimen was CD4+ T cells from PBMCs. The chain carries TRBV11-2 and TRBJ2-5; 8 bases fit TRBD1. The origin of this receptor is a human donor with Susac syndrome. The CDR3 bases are TGTGCCAGCAGCTTAGGGGACAGGAAAGAGACCCAGTACTTC. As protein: CASSLGDRKETQYF.